The present T cell receptor beta chain was sequenced within a study of cytomegalovirus exposure and HLA in healthy donors. PCR amplification relied on 60 Vbeta primers (plus 13 Jbeta primers). The table came from immunoSEQ multiplex PCR; TCRdb's copy has only in-frame clones and leaves some out. The table includes under 150,000 clones, around 83% detected once. CDR1 and CDR2 from the germline V gene are SGHKS and YYEKEE (reference sequence). V gave up 3 bases and J gave up 3 bases; unmatched junction bases: 16. The CDR3 is 18 amino acids. This receptor was obtained from a girl under 10 years old in good health and CMV-seronegative. Sequencing was performed on PBMCs. The rearrangement links TRBV5-5 to TRBJ1-2; 8 nucleotides match TRBD1. The CDR3: CASSSRTGSGRGDYGYTF. CDR3 nucleotide sequence: TGTGCCAGCAGCTCGAGGACAGGGTCCGGAAGGGGGGACTATGGCTACACCTTC.